This T cell receptor beta chain emerged from a study of cytomegalovirus exposure and HLA in healthy donors. Study-wide background: Drawn from HLA-typed donors, around 85 million unique TCRs were held in an early data release. Researchers found that roughly 80% of just under 400 genotyped donors fell within the Caucasian-associated ancestry cluster. Study-wide results and limits: Later analysis indicated greater clonal expansion among HLA-associated TCR beta chains than among equally common other chains. Presence/absence analyses assumed roughly uniform sequencing depth across donors, which may not hold.

The primer mix had 60 Vbeta and 13 Jbeta primers. Assay: immunoSEQ multiplex PCR; the TCRdb copy retains only in-frame clones and omits some. The table lists 150,000 to 200,000 clones, approximately 83% of them singletons. Of note for this clone: Its antigen is currently unknown.

CDR3 length equals 16 residues. Germline CDR1 reads SGHRS; CDR2 reads YFSETQ. V dropped 0 bases and J dropped 4; count of bases not matched to a gene: 6. This rearrangement joins TRBV5-1 to TRBJ2-1; 8 bases align to TRBD2. The sequence came from a young man in good health and CMV-seropositive. The specimen was PBMCs. In nucleotides, the CDR3 is TGCGCCAGCAGCTTGGGAGGGAGCGGGGGATACAATGAGCAGTTCTTC. It is translated as CASSLGGSGGYNEQFF.